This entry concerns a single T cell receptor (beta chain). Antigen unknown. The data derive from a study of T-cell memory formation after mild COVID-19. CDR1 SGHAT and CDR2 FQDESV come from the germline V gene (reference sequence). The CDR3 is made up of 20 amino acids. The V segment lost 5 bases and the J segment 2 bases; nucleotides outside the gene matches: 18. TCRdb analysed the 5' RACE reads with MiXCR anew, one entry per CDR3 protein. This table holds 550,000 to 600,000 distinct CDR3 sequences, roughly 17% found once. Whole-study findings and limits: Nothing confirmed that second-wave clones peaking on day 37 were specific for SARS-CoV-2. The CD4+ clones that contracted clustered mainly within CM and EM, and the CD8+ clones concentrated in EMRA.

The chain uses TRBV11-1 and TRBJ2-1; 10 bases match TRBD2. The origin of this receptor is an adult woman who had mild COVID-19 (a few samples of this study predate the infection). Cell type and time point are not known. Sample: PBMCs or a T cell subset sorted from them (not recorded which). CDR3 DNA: TGTGCCAGCAGCCCCCGGGGTTTTTCTAGCGGGAGATCCACCTACAATGAGCAGTTCTTC. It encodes CASSPRGFSSGRSTYNEQFF.